This T cell receptor (beta chain) was recovered during a study of blood T cell repertoires in COVID-19. At the level of the study: Sources were T cells, B-cell-depleted T cells, or PBMCs; the material itself was cDNA or gDNA.

Profiled with immunoSEQ multiplex PCR; TCRdb holds only in-frame clones, not every one. The data show fewer than 250,000 clones, 88% seen once. Material for sequencing was peripheral blood. The receptor was isolated from a man between 65 and 85 years old with acute or convalescent COVID-19.

Here the CDR3 reads CASSPGGGEDGYTF. The CDR3 nucleotides are TGTGCCAGCTCACCCGGGGGAGGGGAAGATGGCTACACCTTC. The chain links TRBV18 to TRBJ1-2, with D perhaps TRBD1 (5 bases). V was trimmed by 3 bases and J by 6 bases, leaving 14 bases between them. CDR1 and CDR2 from the germline V gene are KGHSH and LQKENI. This CDR3 region has 14 residues.